This record looks at one TCR beta chain sequence and its context. Its antigen is unknown. This specimen belongs to a study of cytomegalovirus exposure and HLA in healthy donors. Study outcomes and limitations: The study recorded over 150 TCR beta chains that were cytomegalovirus-associated. The sole available immune exposure information was CMV serostatus.

In the PCR, 60 Vbeta and 13 Jbeta primers were used. TCRdb's table, derived via immunoSEQ multiplex PCR, lists solely in-frame clones and lacks some. This table has about 110,000 clones, under 90% appearing once. The CDR3 extends over 13 amino acids. Germline CDR1 reads SQVTM; CDR2 reads ANQGSEA. V dropped 6 bases and J dropped 0; count of bases not matched to a gene: 2. The chain links TRBV29-1 to TRBJ2-3; 8 bases are a match to TRBD1. This receptor was identified in a woman in her 30s in good health and CMV-seronegative. The sequenced sample was PBMCs. The CDR3: CSVGDRSTDTQYF. DNA for the CDR3: TGCAGCGTCGGGGACAGGAGCACAGATACGCAGTATTTT.